One sample yielded the 4 T cell receptor beta chains listed below, sequenced in a study of cytomegalovirus exposure and HLA in healthy donors (dated by TCRdb to about 2017). Libraries were constructed by the immunoSEQ multiplex PCR assay. For the multiplex PCR, a mixture combining 60 forward primers for TCR Vbeta segments and 13 reverse primers for TCR Jbeta segments was used. In its TCRdb copy, this immuneACCESS table keeps in-frame sequences only and misses some clones. Where compared with another copy, unresolved V genes explain less than half of these, and the others have no known cause. Counted in this sample were 100,000 to 150,000 clones; about three quarters of them appeared once. The top ten constitute over 5% of the sample. Material for sequencing was PBMCs. The receptors were sampled from a woman in her thirties or forties in good health and CMV-seronegative.

The chain couples TRBV5-1 to TRBJ1-1; 10 nucleotides align to TRBD1. Germline V gene sequence: CDR1 SGHRS, CDR2 YFSETQ. V lost 4 bases, J lost 4 bases, and 4 bases stayed unmatched. CDR3 size: 14 residues. The DNA of the CDR3 is TGCGCCAGCAGCGTGGGACAGGGGCGCACTGAAGCTTTCTTT. This sequence encodes CASSVGQGRTEAFF.

The rearrangement uses TRBV6-5 and TRBJ1-4; 8 bases align to TRBD1. The CDR3 consists of 15 residues. Germline V gene data show CDR1 as MNHEY and CDR2 as SVGAGI. The V and J ends lost 5 bases and 8 bases, in that order; junction bases with no gene match: 10. CDR3 nucleotides: TGTGCCAGCAGTAGAGACAGGGGAGTAGGCGAAAAACTGTTTTTT. This encodes CASSRDRGVGEKLFF.

A few counts support this clone. The chain uses TRBV7-9 and TRBJ2-6; tentative D call: TRBD1 (6 bases). CDR1 is SEHNR, CDR2 FQNEAQ, per germline (reference sequence). This CDR3 contains 15 residues. V shed 4 bases and J shed 2 bases, with 9 bases lying between them. For the CDR3, the DNA is TGTGCCAGCAGCTCCAACAGGGCTGGGGCCAACGTCCTGACTTTC. Encoded protein: CASSSNRAGANVLTF.

In its sample, this clone was seen a few times. The rearrangement uses TRBV5-5 and TRBJ2-7, with 9 bases identical to TRBD1. The CDR3 extends over 14 amino acids. Germline assignment: CDR1 SGHKS and CDR2 YYEKEE (reference sequence). V shed 4 bases, J shed 6 bases, and the junction held 8 bases outside the gene matches. The CDR3 DNA reads as TGTGCCAGCAGCCCAGGGGACAGGGTCCCCGAGCAGTACTTC. Protein product: CASSPGDRVPEQYF.